This T cell receptor (beta chain) was retrieved from a study of blood T cell repertoires in COVID-19. On the study more broadly: Material from acute and convalescent COVID-19 was sourced from the United States, Italy and Spain. Nucleic acid was either cDNA or gDNA, and it came from T cells, B-cell-depleted T cells, or PBMCs.

V gave up 8 bases and J gave up 2 bases, with 9 bases separating them. This CDR3 is built from 13 residues. CDR1 is MNHEY and CDR2 is SVGAGI in the germline V gene. In the authors' methods: Amplification of reference gene primers provided the estimated nucleated cell counts. Here immunoSEQ multiplex PCR was the method, and the copy in TCRdb shows in-frame clones only, minus some. That table supplies the V and J calls and clone size; D and trimming were determined from the DNA. The data contain roughly 200,000 clones, roughly 86% of them seen just once; the ten biggest clones take up less than 3%. The sample taken for sequencing was peripheral blood. The chain couples TRBV6-5 to TRBJ2-2; D is possibly TRBD1 (5 bases). This clonotype was obtained from a man aged 35-49 years with active or convalescent COVID-19. As DNA, the CDR3 is TGTGCCAGCCCCGACAGTAACACCGGGGAGCTGTTTTTT. This gives the protein CASPDSNTGELFF.